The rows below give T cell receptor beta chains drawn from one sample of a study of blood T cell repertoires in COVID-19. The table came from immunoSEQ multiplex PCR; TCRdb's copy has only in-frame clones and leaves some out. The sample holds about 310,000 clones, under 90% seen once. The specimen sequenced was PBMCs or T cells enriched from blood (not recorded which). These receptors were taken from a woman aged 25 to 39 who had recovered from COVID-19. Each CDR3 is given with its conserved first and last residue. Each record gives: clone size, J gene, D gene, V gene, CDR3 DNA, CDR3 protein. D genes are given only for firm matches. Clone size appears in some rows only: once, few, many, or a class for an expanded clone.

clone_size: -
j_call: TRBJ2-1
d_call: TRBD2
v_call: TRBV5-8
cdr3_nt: TGTGCCAGCAGCCGGACTAGCGGGAGTTTTAGGTCCTACAATGAGCAGTTCTTC
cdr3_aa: CASSRTSGSFRSYNEQFF

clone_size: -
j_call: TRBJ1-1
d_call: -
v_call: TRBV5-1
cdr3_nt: TGCGCCAGCAGCTTCAGGGGCGATGGCGTAGCTTTCTTT
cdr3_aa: CASSFRGDGVAFF

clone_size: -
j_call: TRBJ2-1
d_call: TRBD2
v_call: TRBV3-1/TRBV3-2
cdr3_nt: TGTGCCAGCAGCCAAACTAGCGTCAATGAGCAGTTCTTC
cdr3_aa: CASSQTSVNEQFF

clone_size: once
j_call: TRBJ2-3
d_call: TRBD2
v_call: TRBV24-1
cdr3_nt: TGTGCCACCAGTGATTCGCTAGCGGGAAAGTCAGATACGCAGTATTTT
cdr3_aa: CATSDSLAGKSDTQYF

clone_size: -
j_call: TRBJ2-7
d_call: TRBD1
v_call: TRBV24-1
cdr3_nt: TGTGCCACCAGTGCCCGACAGGGGAAGGGCTACGAGCAGTACTTC
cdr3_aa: CATSARQGKGYEQYF

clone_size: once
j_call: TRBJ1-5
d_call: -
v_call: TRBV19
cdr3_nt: TGTGCCAGTAGTCGGACATCCTCTCATCAGCCCCAGCATTTT
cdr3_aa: CASSRTSSHQPQHF

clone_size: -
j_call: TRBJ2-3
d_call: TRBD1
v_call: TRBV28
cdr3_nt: TGTGCCAGCAGTCCCCCGGGACAGGGGAGTGGTTTT
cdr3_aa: CASSPPGQGSGF

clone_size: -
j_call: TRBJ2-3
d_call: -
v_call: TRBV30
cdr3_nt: TGTGCCTGGAGTGTACCGGATGAGGGAGTTCCGGCAGATACGCAGTATTTT
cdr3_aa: CAWSVPDEGVPADTQYF

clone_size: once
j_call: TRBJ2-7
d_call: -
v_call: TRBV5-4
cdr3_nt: TGTGCCAGCAGCCGAGGAGGACCCAACTACGAGCAGTACTTC
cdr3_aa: CASSRGGPNYEQYF

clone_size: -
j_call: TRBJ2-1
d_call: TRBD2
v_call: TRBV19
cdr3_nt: TGTGCCAGCAAGCGGGAAAGCTCCTACAATGAGCAGTTCTTC
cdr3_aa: CASKRESSYNEQFF

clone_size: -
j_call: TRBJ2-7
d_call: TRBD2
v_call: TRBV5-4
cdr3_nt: TGTGCCAGCAGCTCCCCCGGGGGGTATTCCTACGAGCAGTACTTC
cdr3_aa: CASSSPGGYSYEQYF

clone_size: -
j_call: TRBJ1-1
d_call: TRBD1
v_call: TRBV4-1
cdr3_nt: TGCGCCAGCAGCCCACACGGGACAGGGAGGTTGAACACTGAAGCTTTCTTT
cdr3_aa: CASSPHGTGRLNTEAFF

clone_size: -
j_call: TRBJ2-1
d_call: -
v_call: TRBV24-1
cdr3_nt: TGTGCCACCAGTGACCGGGACTCGTTCCCCTACAATGAGCAGTTCTTC
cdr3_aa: CATSDRDSFPYNEQFF

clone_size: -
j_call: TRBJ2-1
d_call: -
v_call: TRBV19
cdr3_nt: TGTGCCAGTAGTATGGTTCTGCAGGGGCGGCCTAGCTCCTACAATGAGCAGTTCTTC
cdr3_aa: CASSMVLQGRPSSYNEQFF

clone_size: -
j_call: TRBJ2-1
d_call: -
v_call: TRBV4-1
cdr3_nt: TGCGCCAGCAGCCAAGGAGGCAGGGGTCTGGATGAGCAGTTCTTC
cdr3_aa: CASSQGGRGLDEQFF

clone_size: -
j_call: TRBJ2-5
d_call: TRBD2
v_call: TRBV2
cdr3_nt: TGTGCCAGTCACGGGACTAGCCCCTCGGGGACCCAGTACTTC
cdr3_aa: CASHGTSPSGTQYF

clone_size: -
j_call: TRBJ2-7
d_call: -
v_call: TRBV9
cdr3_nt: TGTGCCAGCAGCAAACAGGGAATTGAGATCGACGAGCAGTACTTC
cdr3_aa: CASSKQGIEIDEQYF

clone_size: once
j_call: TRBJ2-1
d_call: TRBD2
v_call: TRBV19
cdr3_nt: TGTGCCAGTAGTCCTAGAAGGACTAGCGGGGGAAATGAGCAGTTCTTC
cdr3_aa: CASSPRRTSGGNEQFF

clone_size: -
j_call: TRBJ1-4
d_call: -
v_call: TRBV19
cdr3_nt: TGTGCCACCCAGGGGCGCTATGAAAAACTGTTTTTT
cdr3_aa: CATQGRYEKLFF

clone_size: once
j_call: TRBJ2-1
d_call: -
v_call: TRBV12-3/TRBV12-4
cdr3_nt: TGTGCCAGCAGGCCGTCGGCCTACAATGAGCAGTTCTTC
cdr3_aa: CASRPSAYNEQFF

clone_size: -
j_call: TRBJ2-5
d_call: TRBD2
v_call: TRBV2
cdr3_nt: TGTGCCAGCAGTGGTAGGACTAGCGGGATTATCGATGGAGAGACCCAGTACTTC
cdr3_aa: CASSGRTSGIIDGETQYF

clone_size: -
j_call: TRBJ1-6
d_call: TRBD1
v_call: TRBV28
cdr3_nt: TGTGCCAGCAGTTCCGGGACAGTCCACGCACCCCTCCACTTT
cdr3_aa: CASSSGTVHAPLHF

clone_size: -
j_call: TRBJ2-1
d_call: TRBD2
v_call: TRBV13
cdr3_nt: TGTGCCAGCAGCTTATATCTTGAGGCGGGAGGGGGTAATGAGCAGTTCTTC
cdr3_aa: CASSLYLEAGGGNEQFF

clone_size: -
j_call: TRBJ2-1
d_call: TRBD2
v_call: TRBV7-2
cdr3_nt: TGTGCCAGCAGCTTAGCCGGGACTAGCGGGAGGGCGTTCTTC
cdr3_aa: CASSLAGTSGRAFF

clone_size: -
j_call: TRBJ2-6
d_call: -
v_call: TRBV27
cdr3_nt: TGTGCCAGCAGTTCCGCGGCGGGCGCGGGTGCTGGTGGCTCGGGGGCCAACGTCCTGACTTTC
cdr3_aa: CASSSAAGAGAGGSGANVLTF

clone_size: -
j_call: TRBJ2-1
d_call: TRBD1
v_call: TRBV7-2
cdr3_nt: TGTGCCAGCAGCAGACAGGGGGTAAATGAGCAGTTCTTC
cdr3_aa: CASSRQGVNEQFF

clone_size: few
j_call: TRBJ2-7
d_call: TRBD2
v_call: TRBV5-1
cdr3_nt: TGCGCCAGCAGCTTTCGGGGGGGTTACGAGCAGTACTTC
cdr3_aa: CASSFRGGYEQYF

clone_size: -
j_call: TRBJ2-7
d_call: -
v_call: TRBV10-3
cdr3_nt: TGTGCCATCAGTGCCCCCGGACACTACGAGCAGTACTTC
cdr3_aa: CAISAPGHYEQYF

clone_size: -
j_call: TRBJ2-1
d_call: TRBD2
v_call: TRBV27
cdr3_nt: TGTGCCAGCATGAAGCGGGAGAGTCATGAGCAGTTCTTC
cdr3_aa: CASMKRESHEQFF

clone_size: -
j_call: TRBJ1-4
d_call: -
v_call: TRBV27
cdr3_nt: TGTGCCAGTCACCAGACCGGGGGGGAAAAACTGTTTTTT
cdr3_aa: CASHQTGGEKLFF

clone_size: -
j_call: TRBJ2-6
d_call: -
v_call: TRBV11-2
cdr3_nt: TGTGCCAGCAGCCCTCGACTTACTGGGGCCAACGTCCTGACTTTC
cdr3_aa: CASSPRLTGANVLTF

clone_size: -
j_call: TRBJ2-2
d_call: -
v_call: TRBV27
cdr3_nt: TGTGCCAGCAGTATGCAGACCGGGGAGCTGTTTTTT
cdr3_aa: CASSMQTGELFF

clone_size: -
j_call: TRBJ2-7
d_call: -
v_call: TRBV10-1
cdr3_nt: TGCGCCAGCACCTCAGGGTGGGCCAGCTACGAGCAGTACTTC
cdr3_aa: CASTSGWASYEQYF

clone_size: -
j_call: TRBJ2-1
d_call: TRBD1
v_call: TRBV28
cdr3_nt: TGTGCCAGCAGTTTACGGACAGGGCCGGTGAATGAGCAGTTCTTC
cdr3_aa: CASSLRTGPVNEQFF

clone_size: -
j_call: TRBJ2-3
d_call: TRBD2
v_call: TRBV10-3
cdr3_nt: TGTGCCATCAGTGAGCGCAAATCTAGCGGGAGGGCAGCAGATACGCAGTATTTT
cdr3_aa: CAISERKSSGRAADTQYF

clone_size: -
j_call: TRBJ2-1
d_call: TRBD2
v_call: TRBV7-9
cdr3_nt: TGTGCCAGTGGGACTAGCGGGAGCAATGAGCAGTTCTTC
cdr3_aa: CASGTSGSNEQFF

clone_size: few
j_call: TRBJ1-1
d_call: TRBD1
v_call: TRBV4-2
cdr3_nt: TGTGCCAGCAGCCGAGGACAGGGGGCTGGGAACACTGAAGCTTTCTTT
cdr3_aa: CASSRGQGAGNTEAFF

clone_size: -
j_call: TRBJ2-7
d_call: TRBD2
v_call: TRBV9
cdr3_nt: TGTGCCAGCAGCGTAGTAGGGACTAGCGGTTCCGAGCAGTACTTC
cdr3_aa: CASSVVGTSGSEQYF

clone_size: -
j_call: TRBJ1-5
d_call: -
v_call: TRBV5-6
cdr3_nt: TGTGCCAGCAGCTTAAACCGGGGGAGTCCCCAGCATTTT
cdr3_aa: CASSLNRGSPQHF

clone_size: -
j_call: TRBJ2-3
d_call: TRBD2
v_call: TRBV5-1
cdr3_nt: TGCGCCAGCGGCCTCGGGGACCCGCGGGAGACAGATACGCAGTATTTT
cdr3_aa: CASGLGDPRETDTQYF

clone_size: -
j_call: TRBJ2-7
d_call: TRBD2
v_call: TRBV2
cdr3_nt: TGTGCCAGCAACGGACTAGCGGGGACCTACGAGCAGTACTTC
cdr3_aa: CASNGLAGTYEQYF

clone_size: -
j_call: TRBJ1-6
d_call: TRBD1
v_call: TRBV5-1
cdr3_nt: TGCGCCAGCAGCTCAGGACAGGGATATTCACCCCTCCACTTT
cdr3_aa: CASSSGQGYSPLHF

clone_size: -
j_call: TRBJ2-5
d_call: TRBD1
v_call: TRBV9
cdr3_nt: TGTGCCAGCAGCGTCGCCGGGACAGGGGGTGAGACCCAGTACTTC
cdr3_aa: CASSVAGTGGETQYF

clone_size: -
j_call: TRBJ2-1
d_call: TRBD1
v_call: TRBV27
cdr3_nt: TGTGCCAGCAGTTCTCGGACAGGGGGCTTCACTGATGAGCAGTTCTTC
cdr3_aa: CASSSRTGGFTDEQFF